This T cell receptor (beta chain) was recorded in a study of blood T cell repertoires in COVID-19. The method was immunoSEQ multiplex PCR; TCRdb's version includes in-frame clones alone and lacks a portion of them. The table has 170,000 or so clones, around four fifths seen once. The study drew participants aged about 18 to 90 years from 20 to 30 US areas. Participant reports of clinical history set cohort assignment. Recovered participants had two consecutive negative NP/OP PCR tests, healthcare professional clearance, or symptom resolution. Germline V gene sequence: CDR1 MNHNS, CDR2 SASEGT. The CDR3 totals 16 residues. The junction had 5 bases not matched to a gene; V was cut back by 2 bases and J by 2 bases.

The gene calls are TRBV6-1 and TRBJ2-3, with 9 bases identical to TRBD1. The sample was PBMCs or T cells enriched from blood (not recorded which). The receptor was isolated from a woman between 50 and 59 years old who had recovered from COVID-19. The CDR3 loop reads CASSENRGPPTDTQYF. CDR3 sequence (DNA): TGTGCCAGCAGTGAAAACAGGGGGCCACCCACAGATACGCAGTATTTT.